A single T cell receptor beta chain is shown here with its context. This sample stems from a study of shared clonotypes between healthy human individuals. Naive CD4+ cells were CD45RA-selected; the remaining cells were memory. Investigators spread the genomic DNA of each subset evenly over several immunoSEQ plates. TCRdb's copy holds only in-frame clones and misses some; the assay was immunoSEQ multiplex PCR. Altogether 2.5 million or so clones are present, around nine tenths being singletons, with the ten largest covering over 0.12%. The sequenced sample was naive CD4+ T cells sorted from blood. Subset described: CD45RA+ positively selected. The receptor was isolated from a young man in good health.

CDR3 loop: CASSMREIGTEAFF. In DNA, the CDR3 is TGTGCCAGTAGTATGCGGGAAATCGGCACTGAAGCTTTCTTT. The chain links TRBV19 to TRBJ1-1; D call uncertain. The germline gives CDR1 LNHDA, CDR2 SQIVND (reference sequence). This CDR3 comprises 14 residues. V was pared by 3 bases and J by 4 bases, with 12 bases between.